This section outlines one T cell receptor (beta chain) sequence together with its context. Its antigen is as yet unknown. At one boundary the junction diverges from the germline segment, which might be a read error. Amplification of TCR beta CDR3 regions used RNA transcripts. Second-round multiplex PCR came after first-round RT-PCR with HTBI primers. Each CDR3 protein gets one entry after TCRdb re-called the multiplex PCR reads with MiXCR. This sample yields under 800,000 distinct CDR3 sequences, of which 20% to 25% are seen a single time; around 6.5% belongs to the top ten. These data originate in a study of Graves' ophthalmopathy and Graves' hyperthyroidism. Stable hyperthyroid donors showed no ophthalmopathy during 18 months follow-up. In this cohort, patients with other autoimmune diseases, uncontrolled infections, pregnancy or lactation were excluded. The germline CDR1 and CDR2 sequences are MNHNS and SASEGT. This CDR3 region has 13 residues.

Study-level results: Most thyroid clonotypes expanded beyond 0.001 frequency were also found in blood.

The chain recombines TRBV6-1 with TRBJ1-2, with D maybe TRBD1 (5 bases). The clonotype was recovered from a woman aged 18-29 years with stable Graves' hyperthyroidism. Some clones in this sample may be carry-over from other donors' samples. Input material: peripheral blood. CDR3 in amino acids: CASSGGRAYGFTF. CDR3 bases: TGTGCCAGCAGTGGGGGCAGGGCCTATGGCTTCACCTTC.